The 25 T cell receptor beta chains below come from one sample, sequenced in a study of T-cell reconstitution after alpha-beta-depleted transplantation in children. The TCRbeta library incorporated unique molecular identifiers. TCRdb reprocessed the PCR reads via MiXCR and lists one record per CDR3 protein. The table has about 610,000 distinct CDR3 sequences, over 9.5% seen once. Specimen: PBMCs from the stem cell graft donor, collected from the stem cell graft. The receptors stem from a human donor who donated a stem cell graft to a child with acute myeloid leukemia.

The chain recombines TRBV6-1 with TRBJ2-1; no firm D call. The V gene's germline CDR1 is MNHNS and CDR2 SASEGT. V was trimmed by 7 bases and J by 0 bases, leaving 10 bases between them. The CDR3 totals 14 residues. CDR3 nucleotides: TGTGCCAGCATCGGGCAGACCTCCTACAATGAGCAGTTCTTC. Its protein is CASIGQTSYNEQFF.

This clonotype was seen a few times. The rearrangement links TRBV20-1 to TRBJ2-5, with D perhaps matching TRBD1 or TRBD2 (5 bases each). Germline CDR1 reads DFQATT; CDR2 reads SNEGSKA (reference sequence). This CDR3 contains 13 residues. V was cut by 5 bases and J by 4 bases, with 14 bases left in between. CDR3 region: CSAGPGTVETQYF. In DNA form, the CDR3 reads TGCAGTGCTGGACCCGGGACCGTAGAGACCCAGTACTTC.

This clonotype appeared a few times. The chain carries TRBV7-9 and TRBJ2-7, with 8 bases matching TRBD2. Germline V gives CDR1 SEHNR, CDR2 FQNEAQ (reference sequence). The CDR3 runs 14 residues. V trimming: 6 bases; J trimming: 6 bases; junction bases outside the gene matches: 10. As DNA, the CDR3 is TGTGCCAGCAGTCGGGGGGGGACCCCTCTCGAGCAGTACTTC. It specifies CASSRGGTPLEQYF.

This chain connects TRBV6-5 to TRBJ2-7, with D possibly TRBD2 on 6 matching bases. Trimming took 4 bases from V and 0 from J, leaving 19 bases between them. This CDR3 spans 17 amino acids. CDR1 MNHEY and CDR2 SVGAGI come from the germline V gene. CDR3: CASSSPGSERLSYEQYF. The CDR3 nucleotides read TGTGCCAGCAGTTCCCCCGGGAGTGAGCGGCTCTCCTACGAGCAGTACTTC.

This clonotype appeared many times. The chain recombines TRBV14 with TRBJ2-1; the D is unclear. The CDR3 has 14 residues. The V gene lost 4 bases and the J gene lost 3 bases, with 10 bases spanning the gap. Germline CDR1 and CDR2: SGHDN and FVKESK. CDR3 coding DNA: TGTGCCAGCAGCCGGGCCGCAATCTACAATGAGCAGTTCTTC. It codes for CASSRAAIYNEQFF. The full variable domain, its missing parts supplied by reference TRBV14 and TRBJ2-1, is EAGVTQFPSHSVIEKGQTVTLRCDPISGHDNLYWYRRVMGKEIKFLLHFVKESKQDESGMPNNRFLAERTGGTYSTLKVQPAELEDSGVYFCASSRAAIYNEQFFGPGTRLTVL.

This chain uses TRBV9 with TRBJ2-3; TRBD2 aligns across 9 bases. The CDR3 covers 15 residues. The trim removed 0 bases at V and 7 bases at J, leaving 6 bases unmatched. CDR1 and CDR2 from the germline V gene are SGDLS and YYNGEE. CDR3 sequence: CASSVDPLAGNTQYF. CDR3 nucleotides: TGTGCCAGCAGCGTAGACCCCCTAGCGGGGAATACGCAGTATTTT.

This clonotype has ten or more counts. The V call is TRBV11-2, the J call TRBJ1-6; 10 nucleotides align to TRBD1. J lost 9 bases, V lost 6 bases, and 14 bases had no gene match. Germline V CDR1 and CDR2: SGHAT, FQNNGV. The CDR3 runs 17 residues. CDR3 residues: CASSSSGGQGESSPLHF. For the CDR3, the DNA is TGTGCCAGCAGTTCATCCGGTGGACAGGGGGAGAGTTCACCCCTCCACTTT.

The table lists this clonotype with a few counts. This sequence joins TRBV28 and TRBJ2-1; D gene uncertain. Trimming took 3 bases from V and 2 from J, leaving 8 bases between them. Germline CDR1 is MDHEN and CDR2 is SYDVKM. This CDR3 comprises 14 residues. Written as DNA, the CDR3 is TGTGCCAGCAGTTTCGAACAGACCTACAATGAGCAGTTCTTC. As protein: CASSFEQTYNEQFF.

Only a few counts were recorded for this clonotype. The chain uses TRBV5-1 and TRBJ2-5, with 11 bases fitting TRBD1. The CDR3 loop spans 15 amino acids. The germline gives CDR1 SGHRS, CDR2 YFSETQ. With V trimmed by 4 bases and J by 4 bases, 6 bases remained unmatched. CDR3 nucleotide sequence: TGCGCCAGCAGCCGAGGACAGGGGGCCGGAGAGACCCAGTACTTC. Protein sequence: CASSRGQGAGETQYF.

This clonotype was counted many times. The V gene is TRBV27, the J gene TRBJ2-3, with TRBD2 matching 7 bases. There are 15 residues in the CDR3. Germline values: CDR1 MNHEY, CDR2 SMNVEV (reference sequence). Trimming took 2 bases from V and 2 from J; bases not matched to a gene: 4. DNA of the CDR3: TGTGCCAGCAGTTTAGGGCTAGCGGCCACAGATACGCAGTATTTT. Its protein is CASSLGLAATDTQYF.

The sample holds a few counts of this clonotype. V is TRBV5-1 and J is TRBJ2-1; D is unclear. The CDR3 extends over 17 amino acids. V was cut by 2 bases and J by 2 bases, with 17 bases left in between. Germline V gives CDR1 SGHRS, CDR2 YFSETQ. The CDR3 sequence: CASSLGLGLSTYNEQFF. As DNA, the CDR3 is TGCGCCAGCAGCTTAGGTCTGGGGTTATCGACCTACAATGAGCAGTTCTTC. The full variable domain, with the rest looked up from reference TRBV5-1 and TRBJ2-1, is KAGVTQTPRYLIKTRGQQVTLSCSPISGHRSVSWYQQTPGQGLQFLFEYFSETQRNKGNFPGRFSGRQFSNSRSEMNVSTLELGDSALYLCASSLGLGLSTYNEQFFGPGTRLTVL.

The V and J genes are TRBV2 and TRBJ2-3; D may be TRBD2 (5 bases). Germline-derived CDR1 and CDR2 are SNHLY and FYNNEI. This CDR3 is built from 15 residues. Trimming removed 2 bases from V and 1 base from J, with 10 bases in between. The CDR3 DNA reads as TGTGCCAGCAGTGAACGAGGGCTTGGCACAGATACGCAGTATTTT. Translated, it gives CASSERGLGTDTQYF.

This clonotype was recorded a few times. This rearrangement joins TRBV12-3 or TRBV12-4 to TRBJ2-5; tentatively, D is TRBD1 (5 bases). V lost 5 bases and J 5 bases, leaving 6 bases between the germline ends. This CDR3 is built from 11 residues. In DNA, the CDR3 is TGTGCCAGCAGTGGGGCGGAGACCCAGTACTTC. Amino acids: CASSGAETQYF.

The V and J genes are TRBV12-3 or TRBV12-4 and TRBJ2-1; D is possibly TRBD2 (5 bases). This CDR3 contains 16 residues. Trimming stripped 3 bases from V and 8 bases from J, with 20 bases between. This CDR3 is CASSLGLRPEGDEQFF. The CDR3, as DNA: TGTGCCAGCAGTTTGGGGTTGAGACCAGAGGGCGATGAGCAGTTCTTC.

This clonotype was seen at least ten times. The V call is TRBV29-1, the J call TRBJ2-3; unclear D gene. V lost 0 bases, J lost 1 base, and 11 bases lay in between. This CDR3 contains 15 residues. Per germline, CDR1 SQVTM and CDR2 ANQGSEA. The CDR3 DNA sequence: TGCAGCGTTGAAGATCGGCGGAGCGGCACAGATACGCAGTATTTT. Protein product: CSVEDRRSGTDTQYF.

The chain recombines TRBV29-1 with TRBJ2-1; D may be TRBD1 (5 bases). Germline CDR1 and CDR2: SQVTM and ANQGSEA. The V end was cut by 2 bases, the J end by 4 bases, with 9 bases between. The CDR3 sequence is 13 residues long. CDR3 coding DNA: TGCAGCGTTGAACAGGGTATTTACAATGAGCAGTTCTTC. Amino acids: CSVEQGIYNEQFF.

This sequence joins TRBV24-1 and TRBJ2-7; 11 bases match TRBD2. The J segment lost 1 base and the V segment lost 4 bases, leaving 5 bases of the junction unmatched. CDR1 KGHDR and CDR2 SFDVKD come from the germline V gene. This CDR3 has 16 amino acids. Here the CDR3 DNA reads TGTGCCACCAGTGACCCGGCTAGCGGGAGGTCCTACGAGCAGTACTTC. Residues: CATSDPASGRSYEQYF.

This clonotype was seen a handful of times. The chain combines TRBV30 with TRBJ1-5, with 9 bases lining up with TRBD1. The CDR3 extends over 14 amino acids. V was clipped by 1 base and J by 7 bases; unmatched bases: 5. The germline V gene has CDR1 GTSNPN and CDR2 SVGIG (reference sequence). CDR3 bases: TGTGCCTGGAGTGGGGGACAGGGCGGACAGCCCCAGCATTTT. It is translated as CAWSGGQGGQPQHF.

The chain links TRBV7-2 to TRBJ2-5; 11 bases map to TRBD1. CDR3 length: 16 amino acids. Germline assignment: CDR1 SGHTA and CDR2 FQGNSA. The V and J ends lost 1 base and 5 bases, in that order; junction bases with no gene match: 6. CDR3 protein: CASSLGTGGLGETQYF. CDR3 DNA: TGTGCCAGCAGCTTAGGGACAGGGGGCTTGGGCGAGACCCAGTACTTC. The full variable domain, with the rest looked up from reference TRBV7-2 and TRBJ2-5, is GAGVSQSPSNKVTEKGKDVELRCDPISGHTALYWYRQSLGQGLEFLIYFQGNSAPDKSGLPSDRFSAERTGGSVSTLTIQRTQQEDSAVYLCASSLGTGGLGETQYFGPGTRLLVL.

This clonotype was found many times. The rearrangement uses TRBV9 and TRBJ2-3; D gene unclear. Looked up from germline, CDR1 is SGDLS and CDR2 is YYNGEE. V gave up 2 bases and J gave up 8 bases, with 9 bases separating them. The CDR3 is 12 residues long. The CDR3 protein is CASSVGMRTQYF. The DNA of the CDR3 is TGTGCCAGCAGCGTTGGAATGCGTACGCAGTATTTT.

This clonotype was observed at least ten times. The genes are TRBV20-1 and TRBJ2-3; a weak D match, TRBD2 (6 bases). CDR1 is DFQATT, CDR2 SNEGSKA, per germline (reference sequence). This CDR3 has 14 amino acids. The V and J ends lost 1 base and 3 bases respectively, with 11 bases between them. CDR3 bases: TGCAGTGCTAGAGCGGGAGCTGGTACAGATACGCAGTATTTT. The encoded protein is CSARAGAGTDTQYF.

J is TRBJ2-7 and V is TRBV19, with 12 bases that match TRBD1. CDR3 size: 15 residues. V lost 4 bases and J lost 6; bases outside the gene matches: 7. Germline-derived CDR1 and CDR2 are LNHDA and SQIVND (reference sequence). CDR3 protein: CASSRGTGGPLEQYF. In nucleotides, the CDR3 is TGTGCCAGTAGTAGGGGGACAGGGGGCCCCCTCGAGCAGTACTTC.

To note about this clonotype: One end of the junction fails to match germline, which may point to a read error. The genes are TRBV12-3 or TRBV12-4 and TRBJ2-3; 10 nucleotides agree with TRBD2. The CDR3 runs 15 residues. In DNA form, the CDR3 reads TGTGCCAGCTGTTTCCTAGCGGGAGACACAGATACGCAGTATTTT. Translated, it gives CASCFLAGDTDTQYF.

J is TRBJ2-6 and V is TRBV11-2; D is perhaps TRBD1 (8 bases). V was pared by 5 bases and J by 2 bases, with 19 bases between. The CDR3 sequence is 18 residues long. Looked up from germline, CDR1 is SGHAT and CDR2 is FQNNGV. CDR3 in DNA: TGTGCCAGCAGCAGTCGCGGACAGGGAGGGACTGGGGCCAACGTCCTGACTTTC. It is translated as CASSSRGQGGTGANVLTF.

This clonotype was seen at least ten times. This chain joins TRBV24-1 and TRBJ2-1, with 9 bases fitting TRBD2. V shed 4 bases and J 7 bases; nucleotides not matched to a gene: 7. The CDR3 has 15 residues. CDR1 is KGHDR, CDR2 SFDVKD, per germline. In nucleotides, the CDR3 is TGTGCCACCAGTGACGGGGGGACTAGCTTTAATGAGCAGTTCTTC. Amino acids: CATSDGGTSFNEQFF.